The 21 T cell receptor beta chains in this list originate from one sample, sequenced in a study of blood T cell repertoires in COVID-19. The repertoire was sequenced with immunoSEQ multiplex PCR; TCRdb's copy has only in-frame clones and lacks some. The sample consists of under 200,000 clones, 90% of them appearing once. Sample: peripheral blood. These receptors all stem from a man aged 45-60 years with acute or convalescent COVID-19.

CDR3 bases: TGTGCCAGCAGCCTAACAGACAGGGGGCGCGGGTATGGCTACACCTTC. This codes for CASSLTDRGRGYGYTF. V and J are TRBV3-1 (or the pseudogene TRBV3-2) and TRBJ1-2; 10 bases are shared with TRBD1. The CDR3 extends over 16 amino acids. Trimming removed 4 bases from V and 5 bases from J; junction bases left unmatched: 10. Germline V gene sequence: CDR1 LGHDT, CDR2 YNNKEL (reference sequence).

V gene TRBV24-1 combines with J gene TRBJ2-5; 7 bases agree with TRBD1. Germline loops: CDR1 KGHDR, CDR2 SFDVKD. This CDR3 region has 20 residues. The V segment lost 2 bases and the J segment 4 bases; nucleotides outside the gene matches: 21. This CDR3 is CATSDSGQAWPSITRETQYF. The CDR3 DNA is TGTGCCACCAGTGATTCTGGACAGGCCTGGCCTTCTATTACCCGAGAGACCCAGTACTTC.

The rearrangement links TRBV4-1 to TRBJ2-1, with 8 positions matching TRBD2. The CDR3 is made up of 15 amino acids. CDR1 is MGHRA, CDR2 YSYEKL, per germline. J lost 7 bases, V lost 1 base, and 6 bases had no gene match. CDR3: CASSQGGGRKNEQFF. CDR3 DNA sequence: TGCGCCAGCAGCCAAGGGGGCGGGAGGAAGAATGAGCAGTTCTTC.

This clone came up once. The chain employs TRBV28 and TRBJ1-2, with 8 bases aligning to TRBD1. V dropped 7 bases and J dropped 7; count of bases not matched to a gene: 11. This CDR3 spans 14 amino acids. The germline gives CDR1 MDHEN, CDR2 SYDVKM. CDR3 sequence reads: CASNRQGSTPGYTF. CDR3 nucleotides: TGTGCCAGCAATCGACAGGGGTCGACCCCTGGCTACACCTTC.

The chain has TRBV5-4 and TRBJ1-6; the D is unclear. Trimming took 4 bases from V and 3 from J, leaving 17 bases between them. This CDR3 is 17 amino acids long. The germline V gene has CDR1 SGHNT and CDR2 YYREEE (reference sequence). The CDR3 nucleotides are TGTGCCAGCAGCCATACACCGCAGGAAAACTATAATTCACCCCTCCACTTT. The encoded protein is CASSHTPQENYNSPLHF.

This sequence joins TRBV5-1 and TRBJ2-5; 10 bases are a match to TRBD2. This CDR3 contains 14 residues. V shed 3 bases and J 4 bases; nucleotides not matched to a gene: 3. Germline V lookup: CDR1 SGHRS, CDR2 YFSETQ. As DNA, the CDR3 is TGCGCCAGCAGCTGGATAGCGGGAGGAGAGACCCAGTACTTC. Amino acids: CASSWIAGGETQYF.

The rearrangement joins TRBV7-9 to TRBJ2-5; D is possibly TRBD2 (5 bases). The germline V and J ends were trimmed by 5 bases and 4 bases, with 11 bases remaining between them. The germline V gene encodes CDR1 SEHNR and CDR2 FQNEAQ (reference sequence). There are 13 residues in the CDR3. The CDR3 DNA reads TGTGCCAGCAGCCTGGGGAGAGGAGAGACCCAGTACTTC. Protein product: CASSLGRGETQYF. Full variable domain (rest looked up from reference TRBV7-9 and TRBJ2-5): DTGVSQNPRHKITKRGQNVTFRCDPISEHNRLYWYRQTLGQGPEFLTYFQNEAQLEKSRLLSDRFSAERPKGSFSTLEIQRTEQGDSAMYLCASSLGRGETQYFGPGTRLLVL.

The chain uses TRBV5-6 and TRBJ2-2; the match to TRBD1 covers 9 bases. This CDR3 has 15 residues. The J segment lost 1 base and the V segment lost 5 bases, leaving 3 bases of the junction unmatched. The germline CDR1 and CDR2 sequences are SGHDT and YYEEEE. The CDR3 bases are TGTGCCAGCAGAGGGACAGGGCGGAACACCGGGGAGCTGTTTTTT. Translation gives CASRGTGRNTGELFF.

V usage is TRBV3-1 (or the pseudogene TRBV3-2) and J usage is TRBJ2-2; TRBD1 matches at 8 bases. Trimming removed 4 bases from V and 2 bases from J; junction bases left unmatched: 3. Germline loops: CDR1 LGHDT, CDR2 YNNKEL (reference sequence). The CDR3 totals 15 residues. CDR3 nucleotides: TGTGCCAGCAGCCTCGGACAGGGCAACACCGGGGAGCTGTTTTTT. This codes for CASSLGQGNTGELFF.

The genes are TRBV30 and TRBJ1-4; 8 positions match TRBD1. The V and J ends lost 1 base and 7 bases, in that order; junction bases with no gene match: 8. Germline V gene lookup returns CDR1 GTSNPN and CDR2 SVGIG (reference sequence). The CDR3 length is 15 residues. The CDR3 DNA is TGTGCCTGGAGTGCGACAGACAGGGGTGGTGAAAAACTGTTTTTT. It is translated as CAWSATDRGGEKLFF.

DNA of the CDR3: TGTGCCAGTAGTAACCCTCGAAGGGAGCGGAGCAATCAGCCCCAGCATTTT. Amino acids: CASSNPRRERSNQPQHF. This sequence joins TRBV19 and TRBJ1-5; D is unresolved. Trimming left V 4 bases short and J 1 base short, with 17 bases between. This CDR3 contains 17 residues. CDR1 is LNHDA and CDR2 is SQIVND in the germline V gene (reference sequence).

In its sample, this clone was seen once. The J gene is TRBJ1-6, the V gene TRBV28; the D gene is possibly TRBD1 (5 bases). This CDR3 comprises 16 residues. The V gene's germline CDR1 is MDHEN and CDR2 SYDVKM. V dropped 2 bases and J dropped 5 bases, with 13 bases sitting between them. Written as DNA, the CDR3 is TGTGCCAGCAGTTTACAGGGATGGGGGGATAATTCACCCCTCCACTTT. It codes for CASSLQGWGDNSPLHF.

This sequence joins TRBV12-3 or TRBV12-4 and TRBJ2-5; D is perhaps TRBD1 (6 bases). Trimming shortened V by 8 bases and J by 5 bases, and 9 bases separated the two germline ends. The CDR3 length is 11 residues. The CDR3 region is CASGGPETQYF. The DNA of the CDR3 is TGTGCCAGCGGGGGCCCTGAGACCCAGTACTTC.

This clone was observed once. The chain links TRBV4-1 to TRBJ1-6; D is ambiguous. V was clipped by 1 base and J by 8 bases, with 9 bases between them. Germline V gene data show CDR1 as MGHRA and CDR2 as YSYEKL. CDR3 length: 14 residues. CDR3 nucleotides: TGCGCCAGCAGCCAAGGGACTGAGGATTCACCCCTCCACTTT. It encodes CASSQGTEDSPLHF.

The V call is TRBV29-1, the J call TRBJ1-4; D possibly corresponds to TRBD1 (6 bases). The V and J ends lost 5 bases and 8 bases respectively, with 12 bases between them. Germline loops: CDR1 SQVTM, CDR2 ANQGSEA. This CDR3 has 12 residues. The CDR3 here is CSVQRGGEKLFF. CDR3 bases: TGCAGCGTTCAGAGGGGGGGAGAAAAACTGTTTTTT.

In nucleotides, the CDR3 is TGTGCCTCAAACCGGGGAGCTTATAGCAATCAGCCCCAGCATTTT. Encoded protein: CASNRGAYSNQPQHF. The V and J genes are TRBV19 and TRBJ1-5; D is unresolved. Germline lookup yields CDR1 LNHDA and CDR2 SQIVND (reference sequence). V shed 11 bases and J shed 0 bases, with 17 bases lying between them. The CDR3 is made up of 15 amino acids.

The rearrangement uses TRBV20-1 and TRBJ2-7; D is possibly TRBD2 (6 bases). The length of the CDR3 is 10 residues. Germline CDR1 reads DFQATT; CDR2 reads SNEGSKA (reference sequence). Trimming stripped 6 bases from V and 7 bases from J, with 10 bases between. Written as DNA, the CDR3 is TGCAGTGCGGGGCTAGCGGAGCAGTACTTC. Its translation is CSAGLAEQYF.

CDR3 sequence reads: CASSDSGTGNNEQFF. The CDR3 DNA sequence: TGTGCCAGCAGTGACTCAGGGACAGGGAACAATGAGCAGTTCTTC. This rearrangement joins TRBV6-4 to TRBJ2-1, with 9 bases fitting TRBD1. The germline V gene has CDR1 MRHNA and CDR2 SNTAGT. After removal of 0 bases from V and 5 bases from J, the junction contained 2 bases not matched to a gene. The CDR3 totals 15 residues.

The V and J genes are TRBV4-3 and TRBJ2-2; 7 bases are a match to TRBD1. Germline-derived CDR1 and CDR2 are LGHNA and YSLEER. CDR3 size: 15 residues. V shed 6 bases, J shed 0 bases, and the junction held 4 bases outside the gene matches. Here the CDR3 DNA reads TGCGCCAGCAGTTCGGGGACAGCGAACACCGGGGAGCTGTTTTTT. It codes for CASSSGTANTGELFF.

The rearrangement links TRBV6-2 or TRBV6-3 to TRBJ1-1; tentative D call: TRBD1 (5 bases). V was cut by 0 bases and J by 1 base, with 9 bases left in between. The CDR3 has 15 residues. Per the germline V gene, CDR1 is MNHEY and CDR2 is SVGEGT. The CDR3 DNA reads as TGTGCCAGCAGTTACTCGAGCGACAGGAACACTGAAGCTTTCTTT. Translation: CASSYSSDRNTEAFF.

V gene TRBV28 combines with J gene TRBJ1-5; a possible D gene is TRBD1 (6 bases). V lost 7 bases to trimming and J lost 2 bases, with 12 bases between them. The CDR3 runs 14 residues. Germline-derived CDR1 and CDR2 are MDHEN and SYDVKM. The CDR3 spells CASNRGGRNQPQHF. For the CDR3, the DNA is TGTGCCAGCAATCGCGGGGGCCGCAATCAGCCCCAGCATTTT.